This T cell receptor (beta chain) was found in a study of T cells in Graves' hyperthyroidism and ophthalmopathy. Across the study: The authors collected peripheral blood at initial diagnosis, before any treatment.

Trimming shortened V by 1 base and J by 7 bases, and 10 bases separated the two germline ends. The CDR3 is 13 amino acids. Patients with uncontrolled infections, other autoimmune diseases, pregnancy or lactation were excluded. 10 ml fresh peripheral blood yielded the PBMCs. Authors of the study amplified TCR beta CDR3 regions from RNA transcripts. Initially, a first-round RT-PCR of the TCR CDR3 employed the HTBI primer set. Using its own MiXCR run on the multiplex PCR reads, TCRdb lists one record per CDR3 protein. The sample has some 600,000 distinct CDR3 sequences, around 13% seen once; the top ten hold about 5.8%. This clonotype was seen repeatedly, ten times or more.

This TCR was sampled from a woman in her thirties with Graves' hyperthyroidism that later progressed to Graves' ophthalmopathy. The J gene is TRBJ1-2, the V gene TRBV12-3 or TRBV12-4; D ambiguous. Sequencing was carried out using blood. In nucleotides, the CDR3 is TGTGCCAGCAGTTTAGGGGGAGGAGGTGGCTACACCTTC. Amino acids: CASSLGGGGGYTF.